A single sample gave rise to the 21 T cell receptor beta chains below, sequenced in a study of T cell repertoires in cytomegalovirus infection. TCRdb reanalysed the reads using MiXCR and keeps one entry per CDR3 protein. Found here are about 280,000 distinct CDR3 sequences, roughly a fifth of them singletons; the top ten hold roughly a fifth. Their antigens are not known. This specimen was cultured PBMCs, taken from culture after CMV antigen stimulation. The source of these receptors is a human donor in good health (CMV status not recorded). Some clones in this sample may be carry-over from other donors' samples.

This chain links TRBV7-3 with TRBJ2-3; TRBD2 might be the D (5 bases). This CDR3 region has 13 residues. V lost 2 bases, J lost 14 bases, and 17 bases lay in between. The germline gives CDR1 SGHTA, CDR2 FQGTGA. The CDR3 loop is CASSLLDGVEVYF. The CDR3 DNA is TGTGCCAGCAGCTTATTAGATGGGGTGGAGGTGTATTTT.

The rearrangement joins TRBV29-1 to TRBJ1-5, with D possibly matching TRBD1 (5 bases). Per germline, CDR1 SQVTM and CDR2 ANQGSEA. Between the trimmed V and J ends, which lost 7 bases and 5 bases, there was a span of 15 bases. The CDR3 consists of 13 residues. Written as DNA, the CDR3 is TGCAGCGGCATCCGGGGGTTGGATCAGCCCCAGCATTTT. This codes for CSGIRGLDQPQHF.

The chain combines TRBV6-5 with TRBJ2-7; D not certain. Germline CDR1 and CDR2: MNHEY and SVGAGI. The CDR3 extends over 13 amino acids. Trimming removed 0 bases at V and 1 base at J, with 4 bases between. In DNA form, the CDR3 reads TGTGCCAGCAGTTACTCGACATCCTACGAGCAGTACTTC. It yields the protein CASSYSTSYEQYF.

This clonotype has a count of ten or more. The chain is built from TRBV7-9 and TRBJ2-1, with 11 bases matching TRBD2. Losses at the gene ends were 5 bases for V and 9 bases for J; bases not matched to a gene: 12. The CDR3 is 16 amino acids. The germline V gene has CDR1 SEHNR and CDR2 FQNEAQ (reference sequence). This CDR3 reads CASSPIAGGPWGEQFF. In DNA form, the CDR3 reads TGTGCCAGCAGCCCGATAGCGGGAGGGCCATGGGGTGAGCAGTTCTTC.

To note about this clonotype: A much larger clone sits a single nucleotide away, making a read error possible. The final CDR3 position lacks the conserved phenylalanine or tryptophan, pointing to a likely read error. The genes are TRBV7-6 and TRBJ2-1; TRBD2 might be the D (5 bases). The germline CDR1 and CDR2 sequences are SGHVS and FNYEAQ. Deletions cut 2 bases from V and 5 bases from J, with 10 bases between. CDR3 size: 14 residues. The CDR3 protein is CASSLIRENNEQFL. In DNA form, the CDR3 reads TGTGCCAGCAGCTTAATACGGGAAAACAATGAGCAGTTCTTA.

This chain links TRBV15 with TRBJ2-1, with D perhaps TRBD1 (5 bases). The CDR3 runs to 13 residues. V lost 3 bases to trimming and J lost 6 bases, with 9 bases between them. The germline CDR1 and CDR2 sequences are LNHNV and YYDKDF (reference sequence). CDR3 protein: CATSRGPTNEQFF. DNA for the CDR3: TGTGCCACCAGCAGGGGGCCTACCAATGAGCAGTTCTTC.

V usage is TRBV20-1 and J usage is TRBJ2-3, with TRBD1 matching over 8 bases. The CDR3 runs to 12 residues. The J segment lost 12 bases and the V segment lost 4 bases, leaving 9 bases of the junction unmatched. Germline values: CDR1 DFQATT, CDR2 SNEGSKA (reference sequence). The CDR3 sequence: CSAKPGQGKQYF. The CDR3 bases are TGCAGTGCTAAGCCCGGACAGGGTAAACAGTATTTT.

In this sample, this clonotype turned up a few times. The gene calls are TRBV15 and TRBJ1-1; TRBD1 might be the D (5 bases). Trimming shortened V by 2 bases and J by 11 bases, and 9 bases separated the two germline ends. This CDR3 has 11 amino acids. CDR1 and CDR2 (germline): LNHNV, YYDKDF (reference sequence). CDR3 in amino acids: CATSRPGKAFF. The CDR3 DNA is TGTGCCACCAGCAGACCAGGGAAGGCTTTCTTT.

This clonotype was found a few times. J is TRBJ2-1 and V is TRBV12-5, with 8 bases that match TRBD2. Germline values: CDR1 LGHNT, CDR2 FRNRAP. The CDR3 is 14 residues long. V gave up 3 bases and J gave up 9 bases; unmatched junction bases: 7. The CDR3 loop is CASGFGMAGGEQFF. DNA of the CDR3: TGTGCTAGTGGTTTTGGAATGGCGGGGGGTGAGCAGTTCTTC.

The chain is built from TRBV28 and TRBJ2-7; TRBD2 aligns across 11 bases. With 8 bases clipped from V and 4 bases from J, the junction kept 7 bases outside the gene matches. The CDR3 consists of 14 residues. CDR1 is MDHEN, CDR2 SYDVKM, per germline. The CDR3 DNA sequence: TGTGCCAGCTCTCTTAGCGGGAGGGGGTACGAGCAGTACTTC. Its protein product is CASSLSGRGYEQYF.

This chain connects TRBV7-9 to TRBJ1-1; TRBD1 is a possible D gene (5 bases). Trimming took off 0 bases at V and 4 bases at J, with 15 bases between the two ends. Germline-derived CDR1 and CDR2 are SEHNR and FQNEAQ (reference sequence). The CDR3 extends over 16 amino acids. CDR3 nucleotide sequence: TGTGCCAGCAGCTTAGCGAAGCAGGGAAGGTTCACTGAAGCTTTCTTT. Residues: CASSLAKQGRFTEAFF.

This clonotype was counted between two and nine times. The V gene is TRBV4-3, the J gene TRBJ2-1; D not resolved. V was trimmed by 1 base and J by 5 bases, leaving 9 bases between them. Germline V lookup: CDR1 LGHNA, CDR2 YSLEER. This CDR3 has 14 amino acids. The CDR3 reads CASSQGAANNEQFF. The DNA of the CDR3 is TGCGCCAGCAGCCAAGGTGCCGCCAACAATGAGCAGTTCTTC.

This chain joins TRBV24-1 and TRBJ2-3, with TRBD2 matching 11 bases. Per germline, CDR1 KGHDR and CDR2 SFDVKD. The CDR3 is 17 amino acids. The V and J ends lost 3 bases and 4 bases, in that order; junction bases with no gene match: 8. Here the CDR3 DNA reads TGTGCCACCAGTGATCGCACCGGACTAGCGGGTGCAGATACGCAGTATTTT. Translated: CATSDRTGLAGADTQYF.

In its sample, this clonotype was seen a few times. The rearrangement joins TRBV11-3 to TRBJ2-3, with D maybe TRBD1 (5 bases). This CDR3 is 18 amino acids long. V gave up 0 bases and J gave up 1 base, with 17 bases separating them. The germline gives CDR1 SGHNT, CDR2 YENEEA. In nucleotides, the CDR3 is TGTGCCAGCAGCTTAGATCCAGGGAACCCCGGAGGCACAGATACGCAGTATTTT. Translated: CASSLDPGNPGGTDTQYF.

The chain carries TRBV7-8 and TRBJ2-5, with D possibly being TRBD2 (6 bases). In germline, CDR1 is SGHVS, CDR2 FQNEAQ. There are 18 residues in the CDR3. Between the trimmed V and J ends, which lost 0 bases and 0 bases, there was a span of 17 bases. The CDR3 DNA reads as TGTGCCAGCAGCTTAGCATACCCGGGGGACTCGTACCAAGAGACCCAGTACTTC. Translation gives CASSLAYPGDSYQETQYF.

The chain links TRBV18 to TRBJ2-3; D is uncertain. The CDR3 spans 14 residues. V shed 3 bases and J shed 5 bases, with 12 bases lying between them. Germline V gene data show CDR1 as KGHSH and CDR2 as LQKENI. Written as DNA, the CDR3 is TGTGCCAGCTCACCCAGTCTCAAGGGAGATACGCAGTATTTT. It encodes CASSPSLKGDTQYF.

This clonotype has only a few counts. This rearrangement joins TRBV25-1 to TRBJ1-1, with 7 bases matching TRBD1. V shed 4 bases, J shed 8 bases, and the junction held 10 bases outside the gene matches. There are 14 residues in the CDR3. CDR1 and CDR2 from the germline V gene are MGHDK and SYGVNS. This CDR3 reads CASSGPGTASEAFF. CDR3 nucleotides: TGTGCCAGCAGTGGCCCCGGGACAGCTAGCGAAGCTTTCTTT.

The rearrangement uses TRBV27 and TRBJ1-6; D may be TRBD1 (5 bases). This CDR3 is built from 14 residues. V was cut by 8 bases and J by 5 bases, with 13 bases left in between. Germline assignment: CDR1 MNHEY and CDR2 SMNVEV (reference sequence). CDR3 sequence (DNA): TGTGCCAGCCACCTCGGGACGGATAATTCACCCCTCCACTTT. This translates into CASHLGTDNSPLHF.

A few counts support this clonotype. The chain joins TRBV5-1 to TRBJ2-1; possibly TRBD2 for D (6 bases). V was cut by 4 bases and J by 11 bases, with 16 bases left in between. The CDR3 has 13 amino acids. Germline-derived CDR1 and CDR2 are SGHRS and YFSETQ. The CDR3 DNA reads TGCGCCAGCAGCGCCTTTGGAGCGGGCAAGCAGTTCTTC. This encodes CASSAFGAGKQFF.

The gene calls are TRBV6-1 and TRBJ2-2, with D maybe TRBD2 (6 bases). The CDR3 length is 15 residues. V shed 6 bases and J shed 0 bases, with 11 bases lying between them. Germline V lookup: CDR1 MNHNS, CDR2 SASEGT. CDR3 amino acids: CASRPGRANTGELFF. DNA of the CDR3: TGTGCCAGCAGACCCGGGAGAGCGAACACCGGGGAGCTGTTTTTT.

This chain links TRBV14 with TRBJ1-1; D ambiguous. Trimming cost V 0 bases and J 7 bases, with 6 bases left between them. The CDR3 runs to 12 residues. Germline assignment: CDR1 SGHDN and CDR2 FVKESK. Here the CDR3 DNA reads TGTGCCAGCAGCCAAGACATAGTTGAAGCTTTCTTT. Residues: CASSQDIVEAFF.